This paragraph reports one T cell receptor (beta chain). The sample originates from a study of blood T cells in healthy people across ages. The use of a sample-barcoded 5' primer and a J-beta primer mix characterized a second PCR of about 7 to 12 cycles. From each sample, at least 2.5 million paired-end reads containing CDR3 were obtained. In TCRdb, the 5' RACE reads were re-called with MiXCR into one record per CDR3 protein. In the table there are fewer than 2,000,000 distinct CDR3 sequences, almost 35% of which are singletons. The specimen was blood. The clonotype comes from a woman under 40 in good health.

In DNA form, the CDR3 reads TGTGCCACCAGCAGAGACAGTTTGTCTGGGAATGAGCAGTTCTTC. Its protein is CATSRDSLSGNEQFF. This chain links TRBV15 with TRBJ2-1; D is unresolved. Germline V gene data show CDR1 as LNHNV and CDR2 as YYDKDF (reference sequence). This CDR3 region has 15 residues. The ends were cut back, 0 bases at V and 7 bases at J, with 13 bases in the middle. Using reference TRBV15 and TRBJ2-1 for the parts outside the CDR3, the full variable domain is DAMVIQNPRYQVTQFGKPVTLSCSQTLNHNVMYWYQQKSSQAPKLLFHYYDKDFNNEADTPDNFQSRRPNTSFCFLDIRSPGLGDTAMYLCATSRDSLSGNEQFFGPGTRLTVL.